The rows below give T cell receptor beta chains drawn from one sample of a study of blood T cell repertoires in COVID-19. Profiled with immunoSEQ multiplex PCR; TCRdb holds only in-frame clones, not every one. The sample carries fewer than 250,000 clones, about 83% recorded once. Specimen: peripheral blood. The receptors come from a human donor in a cohort sampled during active COVID-19. The conserved cysteine and the conserved F or W are not part of the CDR3 here.

TRBV12-3/TRBV12-4,ASSRTGNRPQH
TRBV2,ASRGTGQAGYGYT
TRBV6-4,ASRRGPDTGELF
TRBV5-5,ASSFSGDRGNEQF
TRBV5-1,ASSPQGAHYNEQF
TRBV5-1,ASSAGQGTTGELF
TRBV19,ASSIGQGTWEQY
TRBV5-1,ASSLDGTSYEQY
TRBV9,ASSPGQGVRYT
TRBV19,ASSISRQGGGYT
TRBV6-5,ASSSSGTYEQY
TRBV9,ASSGGTSGGYEQY
TRBV6-1,ASSDDLAGPSSYNEQF
TRBV6-5,ASSYVGQGTYEQY
TRBV6-2/TRBV6-3,ASSPGGGSLARNEQF
TRBV5-4,ASSLILRQGSGANVLT
TRBV5-4,ASSLQQETQY
TRBV15,ATSRVGRDTQAF
TRBV5-1,ASSFVDSQQEAF
TRBV5-1,ASSPGTSDSYEQY
TRBV28,ASSFIGQGSSYEQY
TRBV28,ASTPPWTGADQPQH
TRBV19,ASLSSRDRGRMVNQPQH
TRBV9,ASSRGDSQNNEQF
TRBV28,ASSQGPGNQPQH
TRBV28,ASSGRLAGGDEQY
TRBV24-1,ATSPGQDAYEQY
TRBV10-3,AIRPVGGVPDTEAF
TRBV7-9,ASSWIVAGGETQY
TRBV19,ASSRGQLYGYT
TRBV3-1/TRBV3-2,ASSQEGGAAGELF
TRBV19,ASSIESGGSYYGYT
TRBV11-2,ASSLGWMSDRAKNIQY
TRBV5-1,ASSPGQGQEKLF
TRBV24-1,ATSDPDQGLAGVNEQF
TRBV15,ATSRDQGSGANVLT
TRBV6-5,ASSRTLSGNTIY
TRBV18,ASSPPQGGLYNEQF
TRBV20-1,SARGWSEQF
TRBV30,AWRGTGFGQPQH
TRBV5-8,ASSFSGMGEEKLF
TRBV24-1,ATKGQGADTGELF
TRBV5-6,ASSLVQGGSYGYT
TRBV5-4,ASSLGGSIYEQY
TRBV27,ATAHGASGMNEQF
TRBV7-9,ASSSFREVGGYT
TRBV5-8,ASSLVQGGTDTQY
TRBV19,ASARSDRGSYEQY
TRBV18,ASSTDRTEAF
TRBV6-5,ASRPTTNSGELF
TRBV9,ASSVGGESNTQY
TRBV7-8,ASSPLGGTHNEQF